The clone carrying this T cell receptor (beta chain) was counted once. Its antigen is still unknown. 60 Vbeta and 13 Jbeta primers were used in PCR. The table came from immunoSEQ multiplex PCR; TCRdb's copy has only in-frame clones and leaves some out. The sample records 150,000 to 160,000 clones, roughly 82% being singletons. Donors counted as nominally healthy when sampled, yet unrecorded immune exposures were likely. The CDR3 is 15 residues long. From germline, CDR1 is SEHNR and CDR2 FQNEAQ (reference sequence). With V trimmed by 4 bases and J by 3 bases, 4 bases remained unmatched. These data are taken from a study of cytomegalovirus exposure and HLA in healthy donors. Study-wide findings and caveats: The authors later found most CMV-associated TCR beta chains appeared HLA-restricted. The classifier was said to identify cytomegalovirus status with high specificity and sensitivity.

V gene TRBV7-9 combines with J gene TRBJ2-1; 9 bases match TRBD1. The sample taken for sequencing was PBMCs. The TCR comes from a woman in her forties or fifties in good health and CMV-seropositive. This chain's CDR3 is CASSSGQGSYNEQFF. In DNA form, the CDR3 reads TGTGCCAGCAGCTCGGGACAGGGTAGCTACAATGAGCAGTTCTTC.